Below, 23 T cell receptor beta chains from the same sample are listed, as sequenced in a study of blood T cell repertoires in COVID-19. Generated by immunoSEQ multiplex PCR, the TCRdb table keeps only in-frame clones and is missing some. Among 150,000 to 170,000 clones listed, 76% were seen once. Sequenced input: peripheral blood. The receptors shown here come from a woman aged 80 or older with acute or convalescent COVID-19.

The chain combines TRBV6-2 or TRBV6-3 with TRBJ2-2, with 9 positions matching TRBD2. The CDR3 extends over 14 amino acids. With 3 bases clipped from V and 8 bases from J, the junction kept 4 bases outside the gene matches. Germline CDR1 MNHEY, CDR2 SVGEGT. The CDR3 here is CASSYGTSTGELFF. In DNA form, the CDR3 reads TGTGCCAGCAGTTATGGGACTAGCACTGGGGAGCTGTTTTTT.

This chain joins TRBV5-4 and TRBJ2-2, with 7 positions matching TRBD2. This CDR3 is 17 amino acids long. The V gene end was trimmed by 0 bases and the J gene end by 6 bases; junction bases not matched to a gene: 11. CDR1 and CDR2 from the germline V gene are SGHNT and YYREEE (reference sequence). DNA for the CDR3: TGTGCCAGCAGCTTGGTCCAGGGAGGGTCTGGAGCCGGGGAGCTGTTTTTT. It translates to CASSLVQGGSGAGELFF.

V and J are TRBV5-1 and TRBJ2-3; 13 positions match TRBD2. CDR3 length equals 17 residues. V was pared by 4 bases and J by 0 bases, with 5 bases of the junction left unmatched. Germline V gene data show CDR1 as SGHRS and CDR2 as YFSETQ. This CDR3 reads CASSGRGLAGSTDTQYF. The CDR3 nucleotides are TGCGCCAGCAGCGGTAGGGGACTAGCGGGAAGCACAGATACGCAGTATTTT.

The chain combines TRBV18 with TRBJ1-2; D uncertain. The CDR3 extends over 15 amino acids. V gave up 0 bases and J gave up 8 bases, with 16 bases separating them. Germline V gene sequence: CDR1 KGHSH, CDR2 LQKENI. CDR3 in DNA: TGTGCCAGCTCACCACCACCCGACTTACGGGGAGGCTACACCTTC. It codes for CASSPPPDLRGGYTF. Supplemented by reference TRBV18 and TRBJ1-2, the full variable domain reads NAGVMQNPRHLVRRRGQEARLRCSPMKGHSHVYWYRQLPEEGLKFMVYLQKENIIDESGMPKERFSAEFPKEGPSILRIQQVVRGDSAAYFCASSPPPDLRGGYTFGSGTRLTVV.

The chain is built from TRBV2 and TRBJ1-1; D uncertain. The CDR3 spans 16 residues. Trimming took 8 bases from V and 7 from J, leaving 26 bases between them. Germline V gene data show CDR1 as SNHLY and CDR2 as FYNNEI. CDR3 amino acids: CASRGVMRHVRGEAFF. As DNA, the CDR3 is TGTGCCAGCCGTGGGGTAATGAGACATGTTCGTGGTGAAGCTTTCTTT.

The J gene is TRBJ2-1, the V gene TRBV19; the match to TRBD2 covers 13 bases. The CDR3 covers 17 residues. Trimming cost V 4 bases and J 9 bases; bases outside gene matches: 12. Germline values: CDR1 LNHDA, CDR2 SQIVND (reference sequence). CDR3 protein: CASSTHGLAGVPGEQFF. CDR3 DNA sequence: TGTGCCAGTAGTACCCACGGACTAGCGGGAGTACCCGGTGAGCAGTTCTTC.

V usage is TRBV7-8 and J usage is TRBJ2-3; D call uncertain. V lost 1 base and J lost 2, with 4 bases in between. This CDR3 contains 13 residues. Germline CDR1 is SGHVS and CDR2 is FQNEAQ. This CDR3 is CASSLGPTDTQYF. CDR3 DNA sequence: TGTGCCAGCAGCTTAGGGCCCACAGATACGCAGTATTTT.

The gene calls are TRBV3-1 (or the pseudogene TRBV3-2) and TRBJ2-2, with no clear D. The CDR3 covers 13 residues. Trimming took 7 bases from V and 7 from J, leaving 13 bases between them. Germline CDR1 LGHDT, CDR2 YNNKEL (reference sequence). The CDR3 protein is CASTLRHDGELFF. The CDR3 coding sequence is TGTGCCAGCACCCTCCGACACGACGGGGAGCTGTTTTTT.

About this clone: An end of the junction does not agree with germline; a read error may underlie this. The chain carries TRBV7-7 and TRBJ2-1, with D maybe TRBD1 (6 bases). This CDR3 comprises 13 residues. The germline V gene encodes CDR1 SSHAT and CDR2 FNYEAQ (reference sequence). The CDR3 DNA reads TGTGCTAGCAGCTTAGGACAGAACAATGAGCAGTTCTTC. Protein: CASSLGQNNEQFF.

The chain recombines TRBV7-9 with TRBJ1-5; D might be TRBD1 (5 bases). Germline V gene sequence: CDR1 SEHNR, CDR2 FQNEAQ (reference sequence). Trimming stripped 4 bases from V and 1 base from J, with 8 bases between. The CDR3 spans 14 residues. CDR3 DNA sequence: TGTGCCAGCAGCTATCAGGGAAGCAATCAGCCCCAGCATTTT. Translating gives CASSYQGSNQPQHF.

As for this clone: The same CDR3 also results from other DNA sequences found in this sample. This chain connects TRBV30 to TRBJ1-5; no clear D gene. Between the trimmed V and J ends, which lost 2 bases and 1 base, there was a span of 6 bases. The length of the CDR3 is 13 residues. The germline gives CDR1 GTSNPN, CDR2 SVGIG (reference sequence). CDR3 sequence reads: CAWSLGSNQPQHF. CDR3 coding DNA: TGTGCCTGGAGTCTCGGGAGCAATCAGCCCCAGCATTTT. Together with reference TRBV30 and TRBJ1-5, the CDR3 gives the full variable domain: SQTIHQWPATLVQPVGSPLSLECTVEGTSNPNLYWYRQAAGRGLQLLFYSVGIGQISSEVPQNLSASRPQDRQFILSSKKLLLSDSGFYLCAWSLGSNQPQHFGDGTRLSIL.

CDR3 nucleotides: TGTGCCAGCGCCCGAGCGGGAGGGGTCAATCAGCCCCAGCATTTT. Translating gives CASARAGGVNQPQHF. The chain links TRBV9 to TRBJ1-5; TRBD1 might be the D (5 bases). The CDR3 is made up of 15 amino acids. CDR1 is SGDLS, CDR2 YYNGEE, per germline. Trimming took off 7 bases at V and 3 bases at J, with 17 bases between the two ends.

In this sample, this clone turned up once. This chain connects TRBV4-2 to TRBJ1-5; the match to TRBD1 covers 7 bases. Per germline, CDR1 LGHNA and CDR2 YNFKEQ. This CDR3 has 20 amino acids. The ends lost 1 base at V and 2 bases at J; junction bases unmatched: 17. DNA for the CDR3: TGTGCCAGCAGCCAAGTCAGACAGGGCCCCGTTTCAGGTGGCAATCAGCCCCAGCATTTT. Residues: CASSQVRQGPVSGGNQPQHF.

Only one count was recorded for this clone. This chain uses TRBV30 with TRBJ2-7; 8 positions agree with TRBD2. J gave up 2 bases and V 7 bases, and 4 bases lay outside the gene matches. The CDR3 extends over 12 amino acids. Germline loops: CDR1 GTSNPN, CDR2 SVGIG (reference sequence). As DNA, the CDR3 is TGTGCCTTAAAGGGACTAGCCTACGAGCAGTACTTC. This sequence encodes CALKGLAYEQYF.

The J gene is TRBJ1-3, the V gene TRBV7-8; TRBD1 might be the D (5 bases). The length of the CDR3 is 14 residues. The V gene lost 4 bases and the J gene lost 1 base, with 8 bases spanning the gap. Germline V gene sequence: CDR1 SGHVS, CDR2 FQNEAQ. This chain's CDR3 is CASSWRGSGNTIYF. The CDR3 nucleotides are TGTGCCAGCAGCTGGAGGGGTTCTGGAAACACCATATATTTT. Supplemented by reference TRBV7-8 and TRBJ1-3, the full variable domain reads GAGVSQSPRYKVAKRGQDVALRCDPISGHVSLFWYQQALGQGPEFLTYFQNEAQLDKSGLPSDRFFAERPEGSVSTLKIQRTQQEDSAVYLCASSWRGSGNTIYFGEGSWLTVV.

The gene calls are TRBV7-8 and TRBJ2-3; TRBD1 is a possible D gene (6 bases). V was pared by 5 bases and J by 3 bases, with 9 bases between. CDR3 length: 13 amino acids. The germline CDR1 and CDR2 sequences are SGHVS and FQNEAQ. DNA for the CDR3: TGTGCCAGCAGCAAAACAGGGACAGATACGCAGTATTTT. Protein product: CASSKTGTDTQYF. The full variable domain, rest sourced from reference TRBV7-8 and TRBJ2-3, is GAGVSQSPRYKVAKRGQDVALRCDPISGHVSLFWYQQALGQGPEFLTYFQNEAQLDKSGLPSDRFFAERPEGSVSTLKIQRTQQEDSAVYLCASSKTGTDTQYFGPGTRLTVL.

This clone was seen a single time. The chain joins TRBV6-4 to TRBJ2-5, with TRBD2 matching over 10 bases. Per the germline V gene, CDR1 is MRHNA and CDR2 is SNTAGT. This CDR3 region has 18 residues. V gave up 0 bases and J gave up 5 bases; unmatched junction bases: 12. The CDR3 coding sequence is TGTGCCAGCAGTGACTCCCCCCCCTCTAGCGGGAGTGAGGAGACCCAGTACTTC. It encodes CASSDSPPSSGSEETQYF.

This clone was observed once. The chain links TRBV4-3 to TRBJ1-4; the D gene is possibly TRBD1 (6 bases). CDR1 LGHNA and CDR2 YSLEER come from the germline V gene. The CDR3 is 16 amino acids. With 4 bases removed from V and 6 bases from J, the gap between germline ends came to 18 bases. The CDR3 spells CASSRHRDTDYEKLFF. CDR3 sequence (DNA): TGCGCCAGCAGCCGCCACCGGGACACGGATTATGAAAAACTGTTTTTT.

J is TRBJ2-1 and V is TRBV10-1; TRBD2 matches 7 bases. CDR1 WNHNN and CDR2 SYGVQD come from the germline V gene (reference sequence). The CDR3 covers 13 residues. J lost 10 bases, V lost 4 bases, and 7 bases had no gene match. CDR3 amino acids: CASSGFLGGEQFF. CDR3 coding DNA: TGCGCCAGCAGTGGCTTTTTGGGGGGGGAGCAGTTCTTC.

This clone was seen more than once but under ten times. J is TRBJ2-4 and V is TRBV5-8; 10 nucleotides align to TRBD2. Germline assignment: CDR1 SGHTS and CDR2 YDEGEE. V gave up 1 base and J gave up 6 bases; unmatched junction bases: 10. The CDR3 runs 17 residues. CDR3 DNA: TGTGCCAGCAGCTTGCCCGAAGCGGGGGGGCATCCAAACATTCAGTACTTC. Translation gives CASSLPEAGGHPNIQYF.

The CDR3 DNA reads TGTGCCAGCAGTAAGAAAGGGACTAGCGGGACAGATACGCAGTATTTT. Protein sequence: CASSKKGTSGTDTQYF. The chain recombines TRBV6-6 with TRBJ2-3; 12 bases are a match to TRBD2. The CDR3 is 16 amino acids. Germline V gene sequence: CDR1 MNHNY, CDR2 SVGAGI (reference sequence). With 5 bases clipped from V and 3 bases from J, the junction kept 6 bases outside the gene matches.

This clone was seen a handful of times. The chain joins TRBV25-1 to TRBJ2-7; 13 bases are shared with TRBD2. CDR1 is MGHDK, CDR2 SYGVNS, per germline. The J segment lost 3 bases and the V segment lost 3 bases, leaving 8 bases of the junction unmatched. The CDR3 is made up of 17 amino acids. The DNA for the CDR3 is TGTGCCAGCAGTGATGGACTAGCGGGAGAGGGGGTCTACGAGCAGTACTTC. It specifies CASSDGLAGEGVYEQYF.

V is TRBV10-3 and J is TRBJ1-4; D remains unclear. Between the trimmed V and J ends, which lost 3 bases and 5 bases, there was a span of 13 bases. Germline-derived CDR1 and CDR2 are ENHRY and SYGVKD. The CDR3 has 15 residues. CDR3 sequence reads: CAISDSTKENEKLFF. The CDR3 nucleotides read TGTGCCATCAGTGATTCTACCAAAGAAAATGAAAAACTGTTTTTT.